A selection of T cell receptor beta chains follows, all from one sample in a study of blood T cell repertoires in COVID-19. The method was immunoSEQ multiplex PCR; TCRdb's version includes in-frame clones alone and lacks a portion of them. The table records 70,000 to 75,000 clones, 70% to 80% of them present only once. Sequenced: peripheral blood. The origin of the receptors is a man between 60 and 70 years old with active or convalescent COVID-19. Both conserved end residues are part of each CDR3. A D gene is named only where the DNA matches it firmly. Clone size is not always given. Where it is, it says once, few, many or a class for expanded clones.

D gene: NA
V gene: TRBV27
J gene: TRBJ1-2
clone size: NA
CDR3 protein: CASSAANGQHYYGYTF
CDR3 DNA: TGTGCCAGCAGTGCCGCTAACGGACAGCATTACTATGGCTACACCTTC

D gene: NA
V gene: TRBV28
J gene: TRBJ2-1
clone size: NA
CDR3 protein: CASSFSRVEQFF
CDR3 DNA: TGTGCCAGCAGTTTCTCACGGGTTGAGCAGTTCTTC

D gene: TRBD1
V gene: TRBV12-5
J gene: TRBJ2-1
clone size: NA
CDR3 protein: CASGLGQGIGNEQFF
CDR3 DNA: TGTGCTAGTGGTTTAGGACAGGGGATTGGAAATGAGCAGTTCTTC

D gene: NA
V gene: TRBV5-1
J gene: TRBJ1-2
clone size: NA
CDR3 protein: CASSSISRPMGGYTF
CDR3 DNA: TGCGCCAGCAGCTCAATCTCCCGTCCAATGGGCGGCTACACCTTC

D gene: NA
V gene: TRBV25-1
J gene: TRBJ2-3
clone size: NA
CDR3 protein: CASSGGDTQYF
CDR3 DNA: TGTGCCAGCAGTGGAGGAGATACGCAGTATTTT

D gene: NA
V gene: TRBV3-1/TRBV3-2
J gene: TRBJ1-1
clone size: once
CDR3 protein: CASSQEWRQENTEAFF
CDR3 DNA: TGTGCCAGCAGCCAAGAGTGGCGACAGGAGAACACTGAAGCTTTCTTT

D gene: TRBD1
V gene: TRBV28
J gene: TRBJ1-1
clone size: once
CDR3 protein: CASRGQGMNTEAFF
CDR3 DNA: TGTGCCAGCAGGGGACAGGGCATGAACACTGAAGCTTTCTTT

D gene: TRBD2
V gene: TRBV7-3
J gene: TRBJ2-1
clone size: NA
CDR3 protein: CASSPRSGGKNEQFF
CDR3 DNA: TGTGCCAGCAGCCCCCGTAGCGGGGGGAAGAATGAGCAGTTCTTC

D gene: TRBD2
V gene: TRBV3-1/TRBV3-2
J gene: TRBJ2-1
clone size: NA
CDR3 protein: CASSLGGDNEQFF
CDR3 DNA: TGTGCCAGCAGCCTCGGGGGGGACAATGAGCAGTTCTTC

D gene: NA
V gene: TRBV4-1
J gene: TRBJ2-6
clone size: NA
CDR3 protein: CASSPVGSGANVLTF
CDR3 DNA: TGCGCCAGCAGCCCAGTTGGTTCTGGTGCCAACGTCCTGACTTTC

D gene: NA
V gene: TRBV29-1
J gene: TRBJ2-7
clone size: NA
CDR3 protein: CSVKQGFDEQYF
CDR3 DNA: TGCAGCGTTAAACAGGGTTTCGACGAGCAGTACTTC

D gene: NA
V gene: TRBV29-1
J gene: TRBJ1-1
clone size: NA
CDR3 protein: CSARGGAGDTEAFF
CDR3 DNA: TGCAGCGCCCGGGGGGGGGCTGGGGACACTGAAGCTTTCTTT

D gene: TRBD1
V gene: TRBV10-3
J gene: TRBJ1-1
clone size: few
CDR3 protein: CAIGDREIRGTEAFF
CDR3 DNA: TGTGCCATCGGGGACAGGGAAATACGGGGGACTGAAGCTTTCTTT

D gene: TRBD1
V gene: TRBV5-1
J gene: TRBJ1-4
clone size: NA
CDR3 protein: CASSLEGTVNEKLFF
CDR3 DNA: TGCGCCAGCAGCTTGGAAGGGACAGTAAATGAAAAACTGTTTTTT

D gene: TRBD1
V gene: TRBV5-4
J gene: TRBJ2-3
clone size: NA
CDR3 protein: CASSWATGTGLADTQYF
CDR3 DNA: TGTGCCAGCAGCTGGGCCACCGGGACAGGGTTGGCAGATACGCAGTATTTT

D gene: TRBD1
V gene: TRBV28
J gene: TRBJ2-7
clone size: NA
CDR3 protein: CASSFPGQGSYEQYF
CDR3 DNA: TGTGCCAGCAGTTTCCCCGGACAGGGCTCCTACGAGCAGTACTTC

D gene: TRBD1
V gene: TRBV18
J gene: TRBJ1-2
clone size: NA
CDR3 protein: CASSRDSRDGYTF
CDR3 DNA: TGTGCCAGCTCACGGGACAGCCGGGATGGCTACACCTTC

D gene: NA
V gene: TRBV7-2
J gene: TRBJ1-1
clone size: once
CDR3 protein: CASSLARKVYDAFF
CDR3 DNA: TGTGCCAGCAGCTTAGCGAGGAAGGTCTACGACGCTTTCTTT

D gene: NA
V gene: TRBV2
J gene: TRBJ1-2
clone size: NA
CDR3 protein: CASIADRGYGYTF
CDR3 DNA: TGTGCCAGCATCGCGGACAGAGGATATGGCTACACCTTC

D gene: NA
V gene: TRBV2
J gene: TRBJ1-6
clone size: NA
CDR3 protein: CASSEALPGDNSPLHF
CDR3 DNA: TGTGCCAGCAGTGAAGCGCTCCCGGGGGATAATTCACCCCTCCACTTT

D gene: NA
V gene: TRBV5-1
J gene: TRBJ2-1
clone size: NA
CDR3 protein: CASSLARMSSYNEQFF
CDR3 DNA: TGCGCCAGCAGCTTGGCCAGGATGAGCTCCTACAATGAGCAGTTCTTC

D gene: NA
V gene: TRBV5-6
J gene: TRBJ2-6
clone size: NA
CDR3 protein: CASSPRGSGANVLTF
CDR3 DNA: TGTGCCAGCAGCCCAAGGGGGTCTGGGGCCAACGTCCTGACTTTC

D gene: TRBD1
V gene: TRBV10-3
J gene: TRBJ2-7
clone size: few
CDR3 protein: CAISESGTGRHEQYF
CDR3 DNA: TGTGCCATCAGTGAGTCCGGGACAGGGCGCCACGAGCAGTACTTC

D gene: NA
V gene: TRBV25-1
J gene: TRBJ1-2
clone size: NA
CDR3 protein: CASSAGTNYGYTF
CDR3 DNA: TGTGCCAGCAGTGCCGGGACTAACTATGGCTACACCTTC

D gene: NA
V gene: TRBV15
J gene: TRBJ1-4
clone size: NA
CDR3 protein: CATSSDGYQAGGEKLFF
CDR3 DNA: TGTGCCACCAGCAGCGACGGGTACCAAGCCGGTGGTGAAAAACTGTTTTTT

D gene: NA
V gene: TRBV18
J gene: TRBJ2-3
clone size: NA
CDR3 protein: CASSRALPDTQYF
CDR3 DNA: TGTGCCAGCTCACGGGCTCTTCCAGATACGCAGTATTTT

D gene: NA
V gene: TRBV9
J gene: TRBJ1-2
clone size: NA
CDR3 protein: CASSVGEADDFNYGYTF
CDR3 DNA: TGTGCCAGCAGCGTAGGAGAAGCGGACGATTTTAACTATGGCTACACCTTC

D gene: NA
V gene: TRBV30
J gene: TRBJ1-3
clone size: once
CDR3 protein: CAWSPRVPRNTIYF
CDR3 DNA: TGTGCCTGGAGTCCCAGGGTTCCGCGAAACACCATATATTTT

D gene: TRBD1
V gene: TRBV19
J gene: TRBJ1-1
clone size: NA
CDR3 protein: CASHDRGRENTEAFF
CDR3 DNA: TGTGCCAGTCATGACAGGGGTAGGGAGAACACTGAAGCTTTCTTT

D gene: NA
V gene: TRBV9
J gene: TRBJ1-3
clone size: once
CDR3 protein: CASSPRQDSGNTIYF
CDR3 DNA: TGTGCCAGCAGCCCCCGGCAGGACTCTGGAAACACCATATATTTT

D gene: NA
V gene: TRBV12-5
J gene: TRBJ1-6
clone size: NA
CDR3 protein: CASGSTGSSYNSPLHF
CDR3 DNA: TGTGCTAGTGGTTCGACAGGTTCCTCCTATAATTCACCCCTCCACTTT

D gene: NA
V gene: TRBV24-1
J gene: TRBJ1-2
clone size: NA
CDR3 protein: CATSDPGYTEEAGYTF
CDR3 DNA: TGTGCCACCAGTGATCCGGGGTACACGGAGGAAGCTGGCTACACCTTC

D gene: NA
V gene: TRBV6-2/TRBV6-3
J gene: TRBJ1-2
clone size: NA
CDR3 protein: CASSLFGNGYTF
CDR3 DNA: TGTGCCAGCAGTCTCTTCGGGAACGGCTACACCTTC

D gene: NA
V gene: TRBV20-1
J gene: TRBJ1-1
clone size: NA
CDR3 protein: CSAEWTRAFF
CDR3 DNA: TGCAGTGCCGAATGGACACGGGCTTTCTTT

D gene: NA
V gene: TRBV3-1/TRBV3-2
J gene: TRBJ2-7
clone size: NA
CDR3 protein: CASSQDRVVSYEQYF
CDR3 DNA: TGTGCCAGCAGCCAAGACAGGGTTGTCTCCTACGAGCAGTACTTC

D gene: TRBD1
V gene: TRBV19
J gene: TRBJ1-5
clone size: NA
CDR3 protein: CASDRGVRNQPQHF
CDR3 DNA: TGTGCCAGTGACAGGGGTGTCAGGAATCAGCCCCAGCATTTT

D gene: NA
V gene: TRBV14
J gene: TRBJ1-1
clone size: NA
CDR3 protein: CASSQGIWERGGTEAFF
CDR3 DNA: TGTGCCAGCAGCCAAGGAATTTGGGAGCGGGGGGGGACTGAAGCTTTCTTT

D gene: TRBD1
V gene: TRBV24-1
J gene: TRBJ2-1
clone size: NA
CDR3 protein: CATTRQGVNEQFF
CDR3 DNA: TGTGCCACCACCCGACAGGGGGTAAATGAGCAGTTCTTC

D gene: TRBD1
V gene: TRBV3-1/TRBV3-2
J gene: TRBJ2-2
clone size: few
CDR3 protein: CASSPPGQVTTGELFF
CDR3 DNA: TGTGCCAGCAGCCCACCGGGACAGGTAACAACCGGGGAGCTGTTTTTT

D gene: NA
V gene: TRBV5-5
J gene: TRBJ1-1
clone size: NA
CDR3 protein: CASSVRTQNTEAFF
CDR3 DNA: TGTGCCAGCAGCGTGAGGACACAGAACACTGAAGCTTTCTTT

D gene: TRBD1
V gene: TRBV5-1
J gene: TRBJ1-5
clone size: NA
CDR3 protein: CASSLGTGAQPQHF
CDR3 DNA: TGCGCCAGCAGCTTGGGGACAGGGGCTCAGCCCCAGCATTTT

D gene: NA
V gene: TRBV2
J gene: TRBJ1-6
clone size: many
CDR3 protein: CASRIPGVGSPLHF
CDR3 DNA: TGTGCCAGCAGGATCCCAGGGGTCGGGTCACCCCTCCACTTT

D gene: TRBD1
V gene: TRBV19
J gene: TRBJ1-5
clone size: NA
CDR3 protein: CATLPRTGSNQPQHF
CDR3 DNA: TGTGCCACCCTCCCCCGGACAGGCTCCAATCAGCCCCAGCATTTT

D gene: TRBD1
V gene: TRBV14
J gene: TRBJ1-6
clone size: NA
CDR3 protein: CASSRVQGFNNSPLHF
CDR3 DNA: TGTGCCAGCAGCCGCGTACAGGGGTTCAATAATTCACCCCTCCACTTT

D gene: NA
V gene: TRBV5-4
J gene: TRBJ2-5
clone size: NA
CDR3 protein: CASSLAGETQYF
CDR3 DNA: TGTGCCAGCAGCTTGGCCGGTGAGACCCAGTACTTC

D gene: TRBD1
V gene: TRBV14
J gene: TRBJ1-2
clone size: NA
CDR3 protein: CASSRGDRGNSDGYTF
CDR3 DNA: TGTGCCAGCAGCCGAGGGGACAGGGGAAATTCTGATGGCTACACCTTC